The TCR beta chain described here comes from a study of T cell responses to AZD1222 COVID-19 vaccine. Whole-study context: Researchers grouped second doses given at about 4 or about 12 weeks into one pool.

Germline V lookup: CDR1 SGHVS, CDR2 FQNEAQ. The V and J ends lost 2 bases and 1 base, in that order; junction bases with no gene match: 8. This CDR3 has 17 residues. This table comes from immunoSEQ multiplex PCR, and its TCRdb copy is limited to in-frame clones, with some not included. The table lists 90,000 to 140,000 clones, more than 70% of them singletons. V and J are TRBV7-8 and TRBJ1-1, with 9 bases lining up with TRBD1. Sample: peripheral blood, taken on day 0 of AZD1222 vaccination. This TCR derives from an adult in good health. For the CDR3, the DNA is TGTGCCAGCAGCTTATCCGGGACAGGGTTCCCGAACACTGAAGCTTTCTTT. The encoded protein is CASSLSGTGFPNTEAFF.